This T cell receptor beta chain comes out of a study of blood T cell repertoires in COVID-19. The wider study: The cDNA or gDNA used as material had been derived from T cells, B-cell-depleted T cells, or PBMCs.

Methods used by the authors: Reference gene primer amplification gave nucleated cell count estimates. TCRdb's copy holds only in-frame clones and misses some; the assay was immunoSEQ multiplex PCR. From that table come the V and J calls and clone size; the DNA was used to work out D and trimming. The sample records roughly 100,000 clones, around nine tenths being singletons. The CDR3 consists of 14 residues. After removal of 5 bases from V and 3 bases from J, the junction contained 6 bases not matched to a gene. Germline CDR1 MDHEN, CDR2 SYDVKM. The J gene is TRBJ2-5, the V gene TRBV28; 7 bases map to TRBD1. This receptor was obtained from a man aged 50 to 60 in a cohort sampled during active COVID-19. Sequencing was carried out using peripheral blood. CDR3 amino acids: CASSTPGQKETQYF. The CDR3 region has the DNA TGTGCCAGCAGTACCCCGGGACAGAAAGAGACCCAGTACTTC.